This TCR beta chain was sequenced during a study of technical replicates of blood from a handful of donors. CDR3 length: 14 residues. Germline CDR1 and CDR2: SGHRS and YFSETQ. V was cut by 4 bases and J by 4 bases, with 12 bases left in between. Profiled with immunoSEQ multiplex PCR; TCRdb holds only in-frame clones, not every one. The sample lists 55,000 to 75,000 clones, 87% seen once, with 5.2% in the top ten. V usage is TRBV5-1 and J usage is TRBJ2-1; no firm D call. The specimen was PBMCs. This receptor was taken from a human donor in good health. Some clones in this sample may be carry-over from other donors' samples. In DNA form, the CDR3 reads TGCGCCAGCAGCCCCACTGGCGGATACAATGAGCAGTTCTTC. This translates into CASSPTGGYNEQFF. Complete variable domain (other parts from reference TRBV5-1 and TRBJ2-1): KAGVTQTPRYLIKTRGQQVTLSCSPISGHRSVSWYQQTPGQGLQFLFEYFSETQRNKGNFPGRFSGRQFSNSRSEMNVSTLELGDSALYLCASSPTGGYNEQFFGPGTRLTVL.